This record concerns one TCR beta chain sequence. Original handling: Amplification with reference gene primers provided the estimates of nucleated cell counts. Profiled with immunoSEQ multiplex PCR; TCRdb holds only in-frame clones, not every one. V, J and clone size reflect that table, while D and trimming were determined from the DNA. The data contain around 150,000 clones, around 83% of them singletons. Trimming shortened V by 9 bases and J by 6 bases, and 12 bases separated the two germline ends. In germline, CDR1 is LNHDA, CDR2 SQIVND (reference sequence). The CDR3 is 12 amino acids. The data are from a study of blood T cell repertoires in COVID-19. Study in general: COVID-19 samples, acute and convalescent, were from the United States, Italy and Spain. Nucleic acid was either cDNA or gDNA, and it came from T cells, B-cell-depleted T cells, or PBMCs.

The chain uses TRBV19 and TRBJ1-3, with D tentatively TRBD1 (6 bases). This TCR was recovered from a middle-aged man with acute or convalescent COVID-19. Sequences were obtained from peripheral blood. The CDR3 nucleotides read TGTGCCAGCCAGGGGAAATTAAACACCATATATTTT. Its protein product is CASQGKLNTIYF.